This paragraph covers one T cell receptor (beta chain) sequence. The data derive from a study of control samples from healthy donors and cancer patients. Trimming stripped 3 bases from V and 0 bases from J, with 16 bases between. CDR1 is SGHTS and CDR2 is YDEGEE in the germline V gene. The CDR3 sequence is 17 residues long. Using immunoSEQ multiplex PCR, the repertoire was profiled, and TCRdb retains in-frame clones only, with some absent. This sample has around 80,000 clones, with 88% found just once. This TCR derives from a woman aged 45-65 years in good health. The sample comprised blood. The V and J genes are TRBV5-8 and TRBJ1-5; TRBD1 is a possible D gene (5 bases). CDR3 sequence (DNA): TGTGCCAGCAGCTGGAGGGGAGGACCGAATAGCAATCAGCCCCAGCATTTT. It yields the protein CASSWRGGPNSNQPQHF.